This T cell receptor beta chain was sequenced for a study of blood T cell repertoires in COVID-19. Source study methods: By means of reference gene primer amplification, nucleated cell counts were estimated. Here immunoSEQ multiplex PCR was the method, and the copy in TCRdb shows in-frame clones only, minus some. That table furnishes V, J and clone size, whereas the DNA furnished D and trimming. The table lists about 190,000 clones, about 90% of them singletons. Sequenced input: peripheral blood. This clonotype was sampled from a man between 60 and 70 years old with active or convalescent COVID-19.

CDR3 protein: CATSEPDSGELFF. The CDR3, as DNA: TGTGCCACCAGTGAACCCGACAGCGGGGAGCTGTTTTTT. This chain uses TRBV24-1 with TRBJ2-2; tentatively, D is TRBD1 (5 bases). The V gene lost 4 bases and the J gene lost 7 bases, with 9 bases spanning the gap. There are 13 residues in the CDR3. CDR1 is KGHDR and CDR2 is SFDVKD in the germline V gene.